These 31 T cell receptor beta chains were all obtained from the same sample, sequenced in a study of identical twins (dated by TCRdb to about 2016). Library generation was performed with 5' RACE. The sample was run on an Illumina HiSeq 2000. The raw public reads went through TCRdb reprocessing: fastp at Q25, MiXCR clone calling, in-frame beta chains kept. Every distinct CDR3 protein forms one entry, paired with its most common genes and DNA. The sample table contains fewer than 550,000 distinct CDR3 sequences; only one count was recorded for 12% to 15% of them. The ten largest clonotypes hold around 0.48% of the sample. These sequences were also reported in another study, on yellow fever vaccine responses in identical twins.

The sequencing input was CD4+ T cells sorted from blood. The receptor set was obtained from a woman under 30 in good health.

This clonotype was observed a handful of times. The chain links TRBV20-1 to TRBJ2-4; 7 nucleotides align to TRBD2. V gave up 5 bases and J gave up 0 bases; unmatched junction bases: 4. CDR1 is DFQATT and CDR2 is SNEGSKA in the germline V gene (reference sequence). This CDR3 region has 14 residues. CDR3 DNA sequence: TGCAGTGCTGGGAGCGGGGTAGCCAAAAACATTCAGTACTTC. Its translation: CSAGSGVAKNIQYF.

This clonotype was picked up a small number of times. The chain has TRBV15 and TRBJ2-1; D is possibly TRBD1 (5 bases). The length of the CDR3 is 16 residues. V lost 1 base, J lost 6 bases, and 16 bases lay in between. Germline loops: CDR1 LNHNV, CDR2 YYDKDF (reference sequence). CDR3 DNA sequence: TGTGCCACCAGCAGAGTTGGTGGACAATTAAGCAATGAGCAGTTCTTC. Translation gives CATSRVGGQLSNEQFF.

The chain is built from TRBV9 and TRBJ2-2; D gene unclear. This CDR3 has 14 amino acids. Per the germline V gene, CDR1 is SGDLS and CDR2 is YYNGEE. Trimming took off 0 bases at V and 3 bases at J, with 6 bases between the two ends. The CDR3 protein is CASSVGQDTGELFF. The CDR3 DNA is TGTGCCAGCAGCGTAGGGCAAGACACCGGGGAGCTGTTTTTT.

This sequence joins TRBV5-1 and TRBJ1-3, with TRBD1 as a possible D gene (6 bases). Germline CDR1 and CDR2: SGHRS and YFSETQ. Deletions cut 0 bases from V and 2 bases from J, with 12 bases between. The CDR3 runs to 16 residues. The CDR3 region is CASSLVIGTPGNTIYF. CDR3 sequence (DNA): TGCGCCAGCAGCTTGGTTATTGGGACACCTGGAAACACCATATATTTT.

Note on this clonotype: A junction boundary mismatches the germline segment, possibly from a read error. The CDR3 here is CSAGETSVPSYEQYF. CDR3 DNA sequence: TGCAGTGCTGGAGAGACTAGCGTCCCCTCCTACGAGCAGTACTTC. The V and J genes are TRBV20-1 and TRBJ2-7; 8 bases are shared with TRBD2. This CDR3 is 15 amino acids long. Germline V CDR1 and CDR2: DFQATT, SNEGSKA (reference sequence).

This chain connects TRBV2 to TRBJ2-7; D possibly matches TRBD1 or TRBD2 (6 bases each). Germline assignment: CDR1 SNHLY and CDR2 FYNNEI. CDR3 length equals 13 residues. Trimming removed 8 bases at V and 2 bases at J, with 13 bases between. This CDR3 is CASGTPGAYEQYF. CDR3 sequence (DNA): TGTGCCAGCGGGACTCCAGGGGCCTACGAGCAGTACTTC.

A few counts support this clonotype. The chain links TRBV10-1 to TRBJ1-1, with 7 bases matching TRBD1. V was clipped by 3 bases and J by 4 bases; unmatched bases: 5. Germline V CDR1 and CDR2: WNHNN, SYGVQD (reference sequence). The CDR3 loop spans 14 amino acids. The CDR3, as DNA: TGCGCCAGCAGTGACCACACAGGGGTCACTGAAGCTTTCTTT. Translating it yields CASSDHTGVTEAFF.

This sequence joins TRBV7-3 and TRBJ2-7, with 8 bases matching TRBD2. Germline V gives CDR1 SGHTA, CDR2 FQGTGA. The ends lost 4 bases at V and 4 bases at J; junction bases unmatched: 9. The CDR3 runs 15 residues. The DNA for the CDR3 is TGTGCCAGCAGCTCCTGGGACGGGGGGGCGTACGAGCAGTACTTC. It translates to CASSSWDGGAYEQYF.

This clonotype was recorded a few times. The gene calls are TRBV7-3 and TRBJ2-1; TRBD2 matches 14 bases. CDR3 length: 15 amino acids. Trimming cost V 8 bases and J 4 bases; bases outside gene matches: 4. CDR1 is SGHTA, CDR2 FQGTGA, per germline. The CDR3 spells CASGTSGSPYNEQFF. The CDR3 nucleotides are TGTGCCAGCGGGACTAGCGGGAGCCCTTACAATGAGCAGTTCTTC. Full variable domain (outside the CDR3, taken from reference TRBV7-3 and TRBJ2-1): GAGVSQTPSNKVTEKGKYVELRCDPISGHTALYWYRQSLGQGPEFLIYFQGTGAADDSGLPNDRFFAVRPEGSVSTLKIQRTERGDSAVYLCASGTSGSPYNEQFFGPGTRLTVL.

The chain carries TRBV5-1 and TRBJ2-3, with D possibly TRBD1 on 6 matching bases. The CDR3 spans 15 residues. Trimming pared 4 bases from V and 1 base from J, leaving 13 bases between. The germline V gene encodes CDR1 SGHRS and CDR2 YFSETQ. CDR3 region: CASSAWTERTDTQYF. CDR3 sequence (DNA): TGCGCCAGCAGCGCCTGGACAGAACGCACAGATACGCAGTATTTT.

V gene TRBV10-3 combines with J gene TRBJ1-1, with a possible D match to TRBD1 (5 bases). In germline, CDR1 is ENHRY, CDR2 SYGVKD. The CDR3 consists of 13 residues. Trimming removed 7 bases from V and 2 bases from J, with 11 bases in between. The CDR3 nucleotides read TGTGCCATCAATGGGGGACCCAACACTGAAGCTTTCTTT. Translating gives CAINGGPNTEAFF.

The chain recombines TRBV5-1 with TRBJ2-3, with D perhaps assigned TRBD1 or TRBD2 (5 bases each). The V end lost 1 base, the J end lost 1 base, and 19 bases lay between the germline ends. This CDR3 is built from 18 residues. Germline CDR1 is SGHRS and CDR2 is YFSETQ. CDR3 DNA sequence: TGCGCCAGCAGCTTGTTAGGGACCAAGGGAGTCGGCACAGATACGCAGTATTTT. Translating it yields CASSLLGTKGVGTDTQYF.

This clonotype was counted between two and nine times. V usage is TRBV10-1 and J usage is TRBJ2-1; D uncertain. V was pared by 0 bases and J by 5 bases, with 11 bases between. In germline, CDR1 is WNHNN, CDR2 SYGVQD (reference sequence). The CDR3 has 15 residues. The CDR3 DNA follows: TGCGCCAGCAGTGAGTCCCGGCTGGGAAACAATGAGCAGTTCTTC. Protein: CASSESRLGNNEQFF.

This clonotype showed up just a few times. V and J are TRBV10-1 and TRBJ2-5; tentatively, D is TRBD2 (5 bases). CDR1 is WNHNN and CDR2 is SYGVQD in the germline V gene (reference sequence). The ends were cut back, 8 bases at V and 7 bases at J, with 14 bases in the middle. The CDR3 is made up of 12 amino acids. Here the CDR3 reads CASRDGFGTQYF. The CDR3 DNA follows: TGCGCCAGCCGGGATGGGTTTGGGACCCAGTACTTC.

The genes are TRBV19 and TRBJ2-3; 7 positions agree with TRBD1. The CDR3 runs 15 residues. Germline CDR1 is LNHDA and CDR2 is SQIVND (reference sequence). With 4 bases clipped from V and 2 bases from J, the junction kept 6 bases outside the gene matches. Here the CDR3 reads CASSTSQGFTDTQYF. CDR3 in DNA: TGTGCCAGTAGTACCTCACAGGGGTTCACAGATACGCAGTATTTT.

This clonotype has only a few counts. This rearrangement joins TRBV19 to TRBJ1-4, with D possibly being TRBD1 (6 bases). CDR3 length equals 15 residues. Germline V gives CDR1 LNHDA, CDR2 SQIVND (reference sequence). Trimming pared 5 bases from V and 3 bases from J, leaving 13 bases between. CDR3 bases: TGTGCCAGTAGTCCACAGGGCGGATCTAATGAAAAACTGTTTTTT. Residues: CASSPQGGSNEKLFF.

This clonotype has just a few counts. This chain uses TRBV28 with TRBJ2-2; TRBD2 might be the D (5 bases). CDR1 MDHEN and CDR2 SYDVKM come from the germline V gene. This CDR3 has 17 amino acids. V was shortened by 3 bases and J by 4 bases, with 18 bases between the two germline ends. CDR3 region: CASSFGWLEVFTGELFF. CDR3 in DNA: TGTGCCAGCAGTTTTGGATGGCTGGAGGTTTTCACCGGGGAGCTGTTTTTT.

This clonotype was seen many times. The rearrangement joins TRBV7-2 to TRBJ2-3; 7 bases are shared with TRBD2. V shed 2 bases, J shed 0 bases, and the junction held 8 bases outside the gene matches. Germline CDR1 SGHTA, CDR2 FQGNSA. The length of the CDR3 is 17 residues. In DNA form, the CDR3 reads TGTGCCAGCAGCTTAAAGGGCGGGACTACGAGCACAGATACGCAGTATTTT. Its protein product is CASSLKGGTTSTDTQYF.

This clonotype came up a few times. V and J are TRBV3-1 and TRBJ2-7; the D gene is possibly TRBD2 (5 bases). V lost 1 base and J 3 bases, leaving 13 bases between the germline ends. This CDR3 region has 15 residues. The germline CDR1 and CDR2 sequences are LGHDT and YNNKEL (reference sequence). CDR3 sequence (DNA): TGTGCCAGCAGCCAAGGACTCGGGGTAAGCTACGAGCAGTACGTC. Translation gives CASSQGLGVSYEQYV.

The V and J genes are TRBV10-2 and TRBJ2-3; tentatively, D is TRBD2 (5 bases). V lost 8 bases, J lost 2 bases, and 11 bases lay in between. This CDR3 region has 13 residues. CDR1 is WSHSY, CDR2 SAAADI, per germline. The CDR3 reads CASCLAPTDTQYF. CDR3 nucleotides: TGCGCCAGCTGTCTAGCCCCCACAGATACGCAGTATTTT.

The chain links TRBV2 to TRBJ2-2; weak D call: TRBD1 (6 bases). This CDR3 region has 16 residues. V was clipped by 6 bases and J by 4 bases, with 18 bases between them. Germline CDR1 is SNHLY and CDR2 is FYNNEI. The CDR3, as DNA: TGTGCCAGCAGGGCCCTGACAGGCGTCGGCACCGGGGAGCTGTTTTTT. Its protein product is CASRALTGVGTGELFF.

The sample holds a few counts of this clonotype. The gene calls are TRBV28 and TRBJ2-2; D possibly uses TRBD1 or TRBD2 (6 bases each). The CDR3 consists of 15 residues. With 6 bases removed from V and 4 bases from J, the gap between germline ends came to 15 bases. Germline V lookup: CDR1 MDHEN, CDR2 SYDVKM. CDR3 region: CASRRGTRRTGELFF. The CDR3, as DNA: TGTGCCAGCAGGCGCGGGACACGGCGCACCGGGGAGCTGTTTTTT.

The chain has TRBV5-1 and TRBJ2-1; TRBD2 is a possible D gene (5 bases). Trimming left V 2 bases short and J 5 bases short, with 17 bases between. CDR3 length: 16 amino acids. Germline CDR1 and CDR2: SGHRS and YFSETQ. CDR3: CASSLVFGKTHNEQFF. CDR3 bases: TGCGCCAGCAGCTTAGTGTTCGGGAAAACCCACAATGAGCAGTTCTTC.

This clonotype was seen a handful of times. This rearrangement joins TRBV12-3 or TRBV12-4 to TRBJ1-2; 7 nucleotides agree with TRBD1. The junction had 13 bases not matched to a gene; V was cut back by 5 bases and J by 4 bases. The length of the CDR3 is 16 residues. As DNA, the CDR3 is TGTGCCAGCAGTCCCGGGACAGTACGAGGGGTCTATGGCTACACCTTC. Translation gives CASSPGTVRGVYGYTF.

This clonotype came up a few times. This chain links TRBV9 with TRBJ1-6; no clear D. This CDR3 has 12 residues. Trimming stripped 4 bases from V and 9 bases from J, with 8 bases between. Per the germline V gene, CDR1 is SGDLS and CDR2 is YYNGEE. The CDR3 sequence: CASSRPGSPLHF. The DNA for the CDR3 is TGTGCCAGCAGCCGTCCAGGTTCACCCCTCCACTTT.

Only a few counts were recorded for this clonotype. The rearrangement links TRBV2 to TRBJ1-2; TRBD1 agrees at 7 bases. The CDR3 length is 13 residues. CDR1 is SNHLY, CDR2 FYNNEI, per germline. Trimming took 4 bases from V and 2 from J; bases not matched to a gene: 1. CDR3 DNA: TGTGCCAGCAGTGTGGACAGGAACTATGGCTACACCTTC. It specifies CASSVDRNYGYTF.

The sample holds a few counts of this clonotype. The rearrangement uses TRBV18 and TRBJ1-1; 7 bases align to TRBD1. Germline V lookup: CDR1 KGHSH, CDR2 LQKENI. The CDR3 is 13 residues long. Germline trimming cut 3 bases from V and 6 bases from J; bases unmatched to any gene: 4. The CDR3 bases are TGTGCCAGCTCACCTAGGGGGCCCGCTGAAGCTTTCTTT. This translates into CASSPRGPAEAFF.

This clonotype was counted a few times. The J gene is TRBJ1-2, the V gene TRBV29-1; D not certain. CDR3 size: 10 residues. V was cut by 5 bases and J by 8 bases, with 9 bases left in between. CDR1 is SQVTM and CDR2 is ANQGSEA in the germline V gene. CDR3 sequence reads: CSVRAGGYTF. The CDR3 bases are TGCAGCGTTAGGGCCGGGGGCTACACCTTC.

The rearrangement links TRBV12-3 or TRBV12-4 to TRBJ2-5, with D unclear. The CDR3 totals 17 residues. Trimming left V 5 bases short and J 0 bases short, with 19 bases between. CDR3 bases: TGTGCCAGCAGTCAAATCTTACATACGACATACCAAGAGACCCAGTACTTC. This sequence encodes CASSQILHTTYQETQYF.

This clonotype came up a few times. The rearrangement joins TRBV6-5 to TRBJ2-3; TRBD2 might be the D (5 bases). Per germline, CDR1 MNHEY and CDR2 SVGAGI. The ends were cut back, 2 bases at V and 5 bases at J, with 11 bases in the middle. The CDR3 contains 14 residues. Here the CDR3 DNA reads TGTGCCAGCAGTTACCGAGGGAGAGGAGATACGCAGTATTTT. Its translation: CASSYRGRGDTQYF.

There are a few counts of this clonotype. The J gene is TRBJ1-1, the V gene TRBV10-2; D gene uncertain. This CDR3 contains 12 residues. The V and J ends lost 4 bases and 4 bases respectively, with 7 bases between them. Germline V lookup: CDR1 WSHSY, CDR2 SAAADI. CDR3 amino acids: CASSVPGTEAFF. As DNA, the CDR3 is TGCGCCAGCAGTGTACCAGGCACTGAAGCTTTCTTT.